A selection of T cell receptor beta chains follows, all from one sample in a study of patients and donors after allogeneic stem cell transplantation. One entry per CDR3 protein results from TCRdb running MiXCR on the RT-PCR reads. The table records roughly 960,000 distinct CDR3 sequences, roughly 18% of them present only once. The sample was blood, either unsorted or a sorted T cell fraction (not recorded which). The source of these receptors is a human donor who was either an allogeneic HSCT recipient or a stem cell or donor lymphocyte infusion donor (not recorded which). It is not recorded whose cells these are; they may come from a transplant donor. Each CDR3 is given with its conserved first and last residue. The D gene is left open where the match is weak. Rows give clone size only sometimes, using once, few, many, or a class for an expanded clone.

TGTGCCAGCAGTGGTTGGTTGAACACTGAAGCTTTCTTT CASSGWLNTEAFF NA TRBV9 NA TRBJ1-1
TGTGCCAGCAGTCGGTGGAGCAATCAGCCCCAGCATTTT CASSRWSNQPQHF NA TRBV6-2/TRBV6-3 few TRBJ1-5
TGTGCCAGCTCGGTTTTGCCACTAGCGGACACAGATACGCAGTATTTT CASSVLPLADTDTQYF TRBD2 TRBV5-8 NA TRBJ2-3
TGTGCCAGCAGTTACAGGGGGACAGGGTACGAGCAGTACTTC CASSYRGTGYEQYF TRBD1 TRBV6-5 few TRBJ2-7
TGCAGTGCTACCCGGGACACTGCCTACGAGCAGTACTTC CSATRDTAYEQYF NA TRBV20-1 NA TRBJ2-7
TGTGCCAGCACACATGCTCTTGGGGCCAACGTCCTGACTTTC CASTHALGANVLTF NA TRBV6-2/TRBV6-3 NA TRBJ2-6
TGTGCCATCAGTGAGTCGACAGGTAGCTACAATGAGCAGTTCTTC CAISESTGSYNEQFF NA TRBV10-3 NA TRBJ2-1
TGTGCCAGCAGCCTCCAGACCGTCGCCTCTGGAAACACCATATATTTT CASSLQTVASGNTIYF NA TRBV7-8 NA TRBJ1-3
TGCAGTGCTAGAGAGCAGGGCTATTACCGCCCAGATACGCAGTATTTT CSAREQGYYRPDTQYF NA TRBV20-1 few TRBJ2-3
TGTGCCAGCACGAACAGGGTGGCTAATGAAAAACTGTTTTTT CASTNRVANEKLFF NA TRBV18 NA TRBJ1-4
TGCGCCAGCAGCATAAGGATGAACTATGGCTACACCTTC CASSIRMNYGYTF NA TRBV5-1 many TRBJ1-2
TGCGCCAGCAGCCAAGCCGGGACAGGGATGGACGAGCAGTACTTC CASSQAGTGMDEQYF TRBD1 TRBV4-1 few TRBJ2-7
TGCAGCGTTGAAACAGACGCCGGCCCCGAGCAGTACTTC CSVETDAGPEQYF NA TRBV29-1 NA TRBJ2-7
TGTGCCAGCAGCCAAGATTTGACTAGCGGATACAATGAGCAGTTCTTC CASSQDLTSGYNEQFF TRBD2 TRBV4-2 many TRBJ2-1
TGCAGTGCTAGAGGGGGTAGCGGGATAAATGAGCAGTTCTTC CSARGGSGINEQFF TRBD2 TRBV20-1 NA TRBJ2-1
TGCAGTGCTAAGAACGGACTAGACATCACCGGGGAGCTGTTTTTT CSAKNGLDITGELFF TRBD2 TRBV20-1 NA TRBJ2-2